The clone carrying this T cell receptor beta chain was counted at least ten times. The antigen is undetermined. This sample stems from a study of T-cell reconstitution after alpha-beta-depleted transplantation in children. The germline V gene encodes CDR1 KGHDR and CDR2 SFDVKD. The CDR3 runs 13 residues. V shed 10 bases and J 5 bases; nucleotides not matched to a gene: 4. As it was prepared, the TCRbeta library received unique molecular identifiers. TCRdb itself ran the PCR reads through MiXCR, one entry per CDR3 protein. The data hold 95,000 to 120,000 distinct CDR3 sequences, with approximately 6.9% observed a single time. Study conclusions and caveats: The origin of alpha-beta T cells about two months after transplant was reportedly several hundred expanded graft clones.

This receptor was identified in a male patient between 2 and 15 years old who had a stem cell transplant for acute lymphoblastic leukemia, so the T cells may come from the graft donor. The chain joins TRBV24-1 to TRBJ2-5; 12 nucleotides line up with TRBD1. The specimen comprised PBMCs, mostly from graft donor cells, sampled 360 days after TCRalphabeta/CD19-depleted stem cell transplant. CDR3 sequence: CATGTGGSETQYF. CDR3 DNA sequence: TGTGCCACTGGGACAGGGGGCAGCGAGACCCAGTACTTC.